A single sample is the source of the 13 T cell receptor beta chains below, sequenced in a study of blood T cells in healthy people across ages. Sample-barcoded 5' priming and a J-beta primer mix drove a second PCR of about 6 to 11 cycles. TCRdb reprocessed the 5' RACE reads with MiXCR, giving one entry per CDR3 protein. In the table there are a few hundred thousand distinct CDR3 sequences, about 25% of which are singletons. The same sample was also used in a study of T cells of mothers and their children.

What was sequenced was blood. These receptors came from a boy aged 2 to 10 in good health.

CDR3: CASSLGTGNQPQHF. The CDR3 DNA reads TGTGCCAGCAGCCTAGGGACAGGCAATCAGCCCCAGCATTTT. The rearrangement joins TRBV5-8 to TRBJ1-5; 7 bases line up with TRBD1. This CDR3 is built from 14 residues. Looked up from germline, CDR1 is SGHTS and CDR2 is YDEGEE. V lost 4 bases, J lost 2 bases, and 3 bases stayed unmatched.

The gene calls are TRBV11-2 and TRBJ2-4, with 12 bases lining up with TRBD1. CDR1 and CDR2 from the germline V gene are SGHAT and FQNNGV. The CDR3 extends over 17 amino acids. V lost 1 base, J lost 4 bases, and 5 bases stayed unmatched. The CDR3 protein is CASSLVGDRGPKNIQYF. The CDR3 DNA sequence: TGTGCCAGCAGCTTAGTTGGGGACAGGGGGCCAAAAAACATTCAGTACTTC.

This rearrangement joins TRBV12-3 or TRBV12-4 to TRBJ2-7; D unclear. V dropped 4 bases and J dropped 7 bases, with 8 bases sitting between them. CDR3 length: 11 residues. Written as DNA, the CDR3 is TGTGCCAGCAGTTGGCTAGGGGAGCAGTACTTC. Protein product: CASSWLGEQYF.

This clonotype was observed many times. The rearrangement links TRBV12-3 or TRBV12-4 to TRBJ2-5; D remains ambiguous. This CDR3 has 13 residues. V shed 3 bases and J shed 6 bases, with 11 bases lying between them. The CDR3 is CASSFGLRQTQYF. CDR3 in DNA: TGTGCCAGCAGTTTTGGCCTGCGGCAGACCCAGTACTTC.

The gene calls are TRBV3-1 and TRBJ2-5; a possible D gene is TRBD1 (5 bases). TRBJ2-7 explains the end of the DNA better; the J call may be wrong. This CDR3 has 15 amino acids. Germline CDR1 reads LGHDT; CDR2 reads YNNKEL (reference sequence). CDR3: CASSQQGPLGYEQYF. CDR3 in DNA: TGTGCCAGCAGCCAGCAGGGTCCCCTCGGGTACGAGCAGTACTTC.

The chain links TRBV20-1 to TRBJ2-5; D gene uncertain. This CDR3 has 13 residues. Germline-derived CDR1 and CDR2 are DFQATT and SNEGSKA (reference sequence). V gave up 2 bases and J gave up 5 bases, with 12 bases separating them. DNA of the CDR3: TGCAGTGCTAGATGGCTCCTCCGGGAGACCCAGTACTTC. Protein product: CSARWLLRETQYF.

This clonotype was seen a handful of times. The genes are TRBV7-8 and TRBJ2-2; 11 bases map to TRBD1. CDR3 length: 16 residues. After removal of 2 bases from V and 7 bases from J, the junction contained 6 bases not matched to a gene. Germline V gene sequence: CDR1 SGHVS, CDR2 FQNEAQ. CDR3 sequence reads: CASSLMGQGVSGELFF. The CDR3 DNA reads TGTGCCAGCAGCTTAATGGGACAGGGGGTGAGCGGGGAGCTGTTTTTT.

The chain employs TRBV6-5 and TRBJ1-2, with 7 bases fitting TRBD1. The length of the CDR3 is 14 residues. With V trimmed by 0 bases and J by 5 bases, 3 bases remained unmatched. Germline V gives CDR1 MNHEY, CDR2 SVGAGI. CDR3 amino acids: CASSYSKTGYGYTF. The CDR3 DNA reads TGTGCCAGCAGTTACTCGAAGACAGGGTATGGCTACACCTTC.

The CDR3 region has the DNA TGTGCCAGCAGCGCATTTAGACTAGCGGGTTACAATGAGCAGTTCTTC. Translated, it gives CASSAFRLAGYNEQFF. This chain uses TRBV11-2 with TRBJ2-1; TRBD2 matches at 10 bases. The CDR3 is 16 amino acids. With V trimmed by 5 bases and J by 4 bases, 8 bases remained unmatched. The germline gives CDR1 SGHAT, CDR2 FQNNGV. Full variable domain (missing parts from reference TRBV11-2 and TRBJ2-1): EAGVAQSPRYKIIEKRQSVAFWCNPISGHATLYWYQQILGQGPKLLIQFQNNGVVDDSQLPKDRFSAERLKGVDSTLKIQPAKLEDSAVYLCASSAFRLAGYNEQFFGPGTRLTVL.

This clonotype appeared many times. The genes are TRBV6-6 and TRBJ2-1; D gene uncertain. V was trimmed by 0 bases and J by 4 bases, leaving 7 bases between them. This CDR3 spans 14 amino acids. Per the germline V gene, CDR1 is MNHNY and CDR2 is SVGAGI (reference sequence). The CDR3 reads CASSYSEKYNEQFF. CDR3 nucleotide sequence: TGTGCCAGCAGTTACTCGGAGAAGTACAATGAGCAGTTCTTC.

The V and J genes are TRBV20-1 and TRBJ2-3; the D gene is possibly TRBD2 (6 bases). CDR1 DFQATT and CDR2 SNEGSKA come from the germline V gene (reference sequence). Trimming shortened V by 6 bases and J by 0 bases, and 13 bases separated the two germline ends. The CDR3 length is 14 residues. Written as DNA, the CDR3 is TGCAGTGCCCCAAAGGAGGGAAGCACAGATACGCAGTATTTT. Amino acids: CSAPKEGSTDTQYF.

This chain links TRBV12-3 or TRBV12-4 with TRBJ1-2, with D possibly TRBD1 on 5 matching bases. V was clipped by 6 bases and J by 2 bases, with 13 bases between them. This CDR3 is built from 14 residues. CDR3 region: CASRGTGVNYGYTF. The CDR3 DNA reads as TGTGCCAGCAGAGGGACGGGGGTAAACTATGGCTACACCTTC.

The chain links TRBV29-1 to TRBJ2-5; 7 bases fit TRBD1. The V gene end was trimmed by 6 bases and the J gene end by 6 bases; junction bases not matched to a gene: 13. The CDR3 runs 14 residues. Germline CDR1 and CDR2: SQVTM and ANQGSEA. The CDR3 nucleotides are TGCAGCGTCGAACGGTATGGACAGGAAAAGACCCAGTACTTC. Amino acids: CSVERYGQEKTQYF. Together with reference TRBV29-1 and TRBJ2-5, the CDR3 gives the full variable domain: SAVISQKPSRDICQRGTSLTIQCQVDSQVTMMFWYRQQPGQSLTLIATANQGSEATYESGFVIDKFPISRPNLTFSTLTVSNMSPEDSSIYLCSVERYGQEKTQYFGPGTRLLVL.